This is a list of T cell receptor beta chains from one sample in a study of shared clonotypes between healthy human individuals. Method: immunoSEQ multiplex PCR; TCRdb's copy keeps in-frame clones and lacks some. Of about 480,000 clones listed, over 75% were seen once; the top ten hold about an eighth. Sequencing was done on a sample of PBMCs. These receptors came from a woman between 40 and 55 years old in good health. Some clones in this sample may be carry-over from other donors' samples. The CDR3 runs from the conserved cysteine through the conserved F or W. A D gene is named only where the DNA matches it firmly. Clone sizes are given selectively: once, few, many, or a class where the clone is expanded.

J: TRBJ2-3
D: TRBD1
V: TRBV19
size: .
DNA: TGTGCCAGTAGCCCTACAGGGGTAGATACGCAGTATTTT
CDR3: CASSPTGVDTQYF

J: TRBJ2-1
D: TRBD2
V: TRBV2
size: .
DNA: TGTGCCAGCAGGTTGGGACTAGCGGGGGAGCAGTTCTTC
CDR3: CASRLGLAGEQFF

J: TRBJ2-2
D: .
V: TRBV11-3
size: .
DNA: TGTGCCAGCAGCTCCCCGGAGAGGCGCGGGGAGCTGTTTTTT
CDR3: CASSSPERRGELFF

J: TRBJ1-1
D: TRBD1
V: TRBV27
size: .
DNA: TGTGCCACTCACAGGGGGCGTCCGGACACTGAAGCTTTCTTT
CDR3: CATHRGRPDTEAFF

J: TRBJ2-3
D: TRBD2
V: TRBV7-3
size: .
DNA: TGTGCCAGCAGCCTTTCTAGCGGCGGAGACACAGATACGCAGTATTTT
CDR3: CASSLSSGGDTDTQYF

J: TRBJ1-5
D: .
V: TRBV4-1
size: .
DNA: TGCGCCAGCAGCCAATCTCTCGGGGGGCCCGCGACCCAGCATTTT
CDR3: CASSQSLGGPATQHF

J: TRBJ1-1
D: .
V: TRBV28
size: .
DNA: TGTGCCAGCGGAGAGGTGAACACTGAAGCTTTCTTT
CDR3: CASGEVNTEAFF

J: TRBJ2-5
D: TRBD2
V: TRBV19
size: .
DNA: TGTGCCAGTAGTGCCACGCGGGGGGACCAAGAGACCCAGTACTTC
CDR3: CASSATRGDQETQYF

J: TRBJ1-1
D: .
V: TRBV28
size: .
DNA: TGTGCCAGCAGCCCCGTGAGGACTGAAGCTTTCTTT
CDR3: CASSPVRTEAFF

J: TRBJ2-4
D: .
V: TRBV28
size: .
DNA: TGTGCCAGCAGTTTATGGCAGGCGATAAACATTCAGTACTTC
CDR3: CASSLWQAINIQYF

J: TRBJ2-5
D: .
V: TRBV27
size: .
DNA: TGTGCCAGCAGTTTATCAGGACGGCGACAAGAGACCCAGTACTTC
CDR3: CASSLSGRRQETQYF

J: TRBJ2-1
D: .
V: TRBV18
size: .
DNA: TGTGCCAGCTCACCCGCGATCCCTGAGCAGTTCTTC
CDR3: CASSPAIPEQFF

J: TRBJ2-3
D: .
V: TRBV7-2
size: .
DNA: TGTGCCAGCAGCTTAGAGAGGGGGTTGGGTACGCAGTATTTT
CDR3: CASSLERGLGTQYF

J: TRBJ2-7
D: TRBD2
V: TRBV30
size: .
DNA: TGTGCCTGGAGTGTTGGCGGGAGGGCCTACGAGCAGTACTTC
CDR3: CAWSVGGRAYEQYF

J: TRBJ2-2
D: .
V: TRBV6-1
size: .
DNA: TGTGCCAGCAGTGAAGCAAACACCGGGGAGCTGTTTTTT
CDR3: CASSEANTGELFF

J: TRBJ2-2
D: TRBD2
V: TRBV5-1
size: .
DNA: TGCGCCAGCAGCGAAGGACTAGCGGGAGGGCATGGCGGGGAGCTGTTTTTT
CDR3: CASSEGLAGGHGGELFF

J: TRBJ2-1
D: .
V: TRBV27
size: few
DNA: TGTGCCAGCAGTCCCCTACAAACCAATGAGCAGTTCTTC
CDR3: CASSPLQTNEQFF

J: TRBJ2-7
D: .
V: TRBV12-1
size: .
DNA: TGTGCCAGCACCGTTCCCAGGGGCGACTACTTATACGAGCAGTACTTC
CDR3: CASTVPRGDYLYEQYF

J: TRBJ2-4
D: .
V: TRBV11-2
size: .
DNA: TGTGCCAGCAGCCCCACAGGGAGTGGGGCCAAAAACATTCAGTACTTC
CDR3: CASSPTGSGAKNIQYF

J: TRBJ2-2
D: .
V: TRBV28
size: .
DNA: TGTGCCAGCAGCACCTCGGGGGCATTTACCGGGGAGCTGTTTTTT
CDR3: CASSTSGAFTGELFF

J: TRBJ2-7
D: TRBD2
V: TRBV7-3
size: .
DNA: TGTGCCAGCAGCTTAGGTAGCGGGAGCTACGGGCAGTACTTC
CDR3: CASSLGSGSYGQYF

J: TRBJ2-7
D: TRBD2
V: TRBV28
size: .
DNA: TGTGCCAGCAGTCAGAGGACTAGAGCCGCCTACGAGCAGTACTTC
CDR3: CASSQRTRAAYEQYF

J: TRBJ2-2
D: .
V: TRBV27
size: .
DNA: TGTGCCAGCAGAAGAGATTGGACGAGCACCGGGGAGCTGTTTTTT
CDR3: CASRRDWTSTGELFF

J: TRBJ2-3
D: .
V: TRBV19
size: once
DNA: TGTGCCAGTAGTATGAGGCGATTCACAGATACGCAGTATTTT
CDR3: CASSMRRFTDTQYF

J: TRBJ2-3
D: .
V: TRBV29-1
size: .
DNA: TGCAGCGTTGGGCAGGGGATCACAGATACGCAGTATTTT
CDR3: CSVGQGITDTQYF